What follows describes a single TCR beta chain. Both 60 Vbeta primers and 13 Jbeta primers went into the PCR. The method was immunoSEQ multiplex PCR; TCRdb's version includes in-frame clones alone and lacks a portion of them. The data contain 150,000 to 200,000 clones, roughly four fifths of them singletons. At sampling all donors were nominally healthy, likely with unrecorded immune exposures. These data come from a study of cytomegalovirus exposure and HLA in healthy donors. Sequenced sample: PBMCs. This clonotype was sampled from a woman aged 25 to 39 in good health and CMV-seropositive.

In nucleotides, the CDR3 is TGTGCCTGGAGTCCCCTACGGGGGATAGGGAACTATGGCTACACCTTC. Residues: CAWSPLRGIGNYGYTF. This chain joins TRBV30 and TRBJ1-2, with D tentatively TRBD1 (5 bases). Trimming removed 2 bases from V and 2 bases from J, with 18 bases in between. The CDR3 length is 16 residues. CDR1 and CDR2 from the germline V gene are GTSNPN and SVGIG (reference sequence).